A selection of T cell receptor beta chains follows, all from one sample in a study of T cell responses to AZD1222 COVID-19 vaccine. Sequenced by immunoSEQ multiplex PCR; TCRdb stores in-frame clones only, minus some. The table lists approximately 100,000 clones, roughly nine tenths of them singletons. Sequencing was performed on peripheral blood, taken 28 days after the second AZD1222 dose. The receptors stem from an adult who received the AZD1222 COVID-19 vaccine. Both conserved end residues are trimmed from each CDR3. The order of the fields is clone size, J gene, V gene, CDR3 protein. Rows give clone size only sometimes, using once, few, many, or a class for an expanded clone.

clone size: NA
J gene: TRBJ1-2
V gene: TRBV12-5
CDR3 protein: ASDRRWGGAGYT

clone size: NA
J gene: TRBJ1-5
V gene: TRBV28
CDR3 protein: ASSLRGQSVNQPQH

clone size: NA
J gene: TRBJ2-3
V gene: TRBV6-2/TRBV6-3
CDR3 protein: ASSPGRKWGTDTQY

clone size: once
J gene: TRBJ1-6
V gene: TRBV6-5
CDR3 protein: ASSYSPGALSPLH

clone size: NA
J gene: TRBJ2-3
V gene: TRBV9
CDR3 protein: ASSVTGGHTDTQY

clone size: NA
J gene: TRBJ1-1
V gene: TRBV7-9
CDR3 protein: ASTSGLGQRNTEAF

clone size: NA
J gene: TRBJ1-5
V gene: TRBV6-6
CDR3 protein: ASSPPGQNQPQH

clone size: NA
J gene: TRBJ2-7
V gene: TRBV5-5
CDR3 protein: ASSSPGQGGKPAYEQY

clone size: NA
J gene: TRBJ2-1
V gene: TRBV15
CDR3 protein: ATSRDRGSSYNEQF

clone size: NA
J gene: TRBJ2-2
V gene: TRBV9
CDR3 protein: ASSATGLYTGELF

clone size: NA
J gene: TRBJ2-3
V gene: TRBV27
CDR3 protein: ASRTFYRSGDTQY

clone size: NA
J gene: TRBJ1-4
V gene: TRBV6-5
CDR3 protein: ASSSGQGAANEKLF

clone size: NA
J gene: TRBJ2-2
V gene: TRBV2
CDR3 protein: ASSRYTGELF

clone size: NA
J gene: TRBJ1-1
V gene: TRBV13
CDR3 protein: ASSLGYRQDTEAF

clone size: large
J gene: TRBJ2-5
V gene: TRBV3-1/TRBV3-2
CDR3 protein: ASSQGFGGRGETQY

clone size: NA
J gene: TRBJ1-2
V gene: TRBV9
CDR3 protein: ASSGTYYGYT

clone size: NA
J gene: TRBJ1-1
V gene: TRBV15
CDR3 protein: ATSRVREAAF

clone size: NA
J gene: TRBJ2-7
V gene: TRBV4-3
CDR3 protein: ASSQAVVQGVSYEQY

clone size: few
J gene: TRBJ1-2
V gene: TRBV5-1
CDR3 protein: ASSLGGGGGYT

clone size: NA
J gene: TRBJ2-5
V gene: TRBV19
CDR3 protein: ASSSGGAETQY

clone size: NA
J gene: TRBJ1-1
V gene: TRBV7-9
CDR3 protein: ASSPIFRDRLQDEAF

clone size: NA
J gene: TRBJ1-2
V gene: TRBV19
CDR3 protein: ASSIREPAKGYT

clone size: NA
J gene: TRBJ1-2
V gene: TRBV23-1
CDR3 protein: ASSQETPNYGYT

clone size: NA
J gene: TRBJ2-3
V gene: TRBV4-1
CDR3 protein: ASGASGGTDTQY

clone size: NA
J gene: TRBJ1-6
V gene: TRBV18
CDR3 protein: ASSPRQGADNSPLH

clone size: few
J gene: TRBJ1-1
V gene: TRBV18
CDR3 protein: ASSPPTGVIGTEAF

clone size: NA
J gene: TRBJ2-1
V gene: TRBV7-6
CDR3 protein: ASSLGGGRPLDEQF

clone size: few
J gene: TRBJ2-3
V gene: TRBV5-1
CDR3 protein: ASSLALPSTDTQY

clone size: once
J gene: TRBJ2-2
V gene: TRBV12-3/TRBV12-4
CDR3 protein: ASSPYRGGELF

clone size: NA
J gene: TRBJ2-7
V gene: TRBV7-8
CDR3 protein: ASSRGQGYEQY

clone size: NA
J gene: TRBJ2-1
V gene: TRBV2
CDR3 protein: ASSEGRGQYNEQF

clone size: NA
J gene: TRBJ2-6
V gene: TRBV19
CDR3 protein: ASSRPTGSGANVLT

clone size: NA
J gene: TRBJ1-2
V gene: TRBV2
CDR3 protein: ATGGEYYGYT

clone size: once
J gene: TRBJ2-7
V gene: TRBV9
CDR3 protein: ASSVGTGLYEQY

clone size: NA
J gene: TRBJ2-3
V gene: TRBV7-2
CDR3 protein: ASSPSRTDTQY

clone size: NA
J gene: TRBJ1-6
V gene: TRBV21-1
CDR3 protein: ASSIQINSPLH

clone size: NA
J gene: TRBJ1-2
V gene: TRBV12-3/TRBV12-4
CDR3 protein: ASSLAVYGYT

clone size: NA
J gene: TRBJ1-2
V gene: TRBV19
CDR3 protein: ASENRKEFYGYT

clone size: NA
J gene: TRBJ1-2
V gene: TRBV3-1/TRBV3-2
CDR3 protein: ASSLGTANYGYT

clone size: NA
J gene: TRBJ1-4
V gene: TRBV19
CDR3 protein: ASSIVFSDRDFEGKLF

clone size: once
J gene: TRBJ1-2
V gene: TRBV2
CDR3 protein: ASSDGRALGGYT

clone size: NA
J gene: TRBJ2-7
V gene: TRBV2
CDR3 protein: ASSDYFYEQY

clone size: once
J gene: TRBJ1-4
V gene: TRBV28
CDR3 protein: ASSLISEKLF

clone size: NA
J gene: TRBJ1-2
V gene: TRBV9
CDR3 protein: ASSAASGGYT

clone size: NA
J gene: TRBJ2-5
V gene: TRBV29-1
CDR3 protein: SVAGTGWQETQY

clone size: NA
J gene: TRBJ2-7
V gene: TRBV11-2
CDR3 protein: ASSLGGTSIPYEQY

clone size: NA
J gene: TRBJ1-5
V gene: TRBV7-2
CDR3 protein: ASSLEGQGTQPQH

clone size: NA
J gene: TRBJ1-1
V gene: TRBV9
CDR3 protein: ASSPRKGTYAEAF

clone size: NA
J gene: TRBJ2-3
V gene: TRBV19
CDR3 protein: ASSVTGTDTQY

clone size: NA
J gene: TRBJ1-3
V gene: TRBV5-1
CDR3 protein: ASGQLIPDRGVRCGNTIY